This T cell receptor (beta chain) is drawn from a study of OX40 agonist ivuxolimab in advanced cancers. The ends lost 8 bases at V and 7 bases at J; junction bases unmatched: 9. There are 14 residues in the CDR3. CDR1 is MNHNS, CDR2 SASEGT, per germline. Using immunoSEQ multiplex PCR, the repertoire was profiled, and TCRdb retains in-frame clones only, with some absent. The data contain fewer than 85,000 clones, roughly four fifths of them singletons. The source is an adult with an advanced solid tumor such as melanoma, head and neck, liver or kidney cancer. This specimen was CD4+ or CD8+ T cells sorted from blood, taken in a trial of the OX40 agonist ivuxolimab. The chain combines TRBV6-1 with TRBJ1-2, with TRBD1 matching over 11 bases. The CDR3 sequence: CASRWDRGMGGYTF. Written as DNA, the CDR3 is TGTGCCAGCCGTTGGGACAGGGGGATGGGTGGCTACACCTTC.